A selection of T cell receptor beta chains follows, all from one sample in a study of cytotoxic CD8 clonotypes in ibrutinib-treated CLL. Here immunoSEQ multiplex PCR was the method, and the copy in TCRdb shows in-frame clones only, minus some. Of some 170,000 clones in the sample, about 88% are singletons; the top ten hold approximately 2.9%. Here the sequenced sample was PBMCs, taken at disease progression, from a patient treated with ibrutinib. The source of these receptors is a human donor with chronic lymphocytic leukemia. Each CDR3 is given with its conserved first and last residue. D genes are given only for firm matches. Not every row has a clone size; where given, it reads once, few, many or a size class.

V gene,D gene,clone size,J gene,CDR3 DNA,CDR3 protein
TRBV7-2,-,few,TRBJ2-5,TGTGCCAGCAGCCTCGACCAGGGTGCTGAAGAGACCCAGTACTTC,CASSLDQGAEETQYF
TRBV6-6,-,-,TRBJ2-1,TGTGCCAGCAGTCCCGGTTCCGAGCAGTTCTTC,CASSPGSEQFF
TRBV6-5,TRBD1,-,TRBJ1-5,TGTGCCAGCAGACGACAGGGATCAAATCAGCCCCAGCATTTT,CASRRQGSNQPQHF
TRBV5-1,-,-,TRBJ1-1,TGCGCCAGCAGCTTGGAGTATACAGGGTACATGAACACTGAAGCTTTCTTT,CASSLEYTGYMNTEAFF
TRBV19,TRBD1,-,TRBJ2-5,TGTGCCAGTAGTATAGGGGGACAGGGGGAAAAGACCCAGTACTTC,CASSIGGQGEKTQYF
TRBV11-1,TRBD2,-,TRBJ2-7,TGTGCCAGCAGCTTGTCAGCGGGAGGGCTCTACGAGCAGTACTTC,CASSLSAGGLYEQYF
TRBV28,TRBD2,once,TRBJ2-1,TGTGCCAGCACCCGACTAGCGGACTCACGAAACCTTGAGCAGTTCTTC,CASTRLADSRNLEQFF
TRBV6-6,TRBD1,-,TRBJ2-1,TGTGCCAGCCGGCACGGGGACAGGGGATACAATGAGCAGTTCTTC,CASRHGDRGYNEQFF
TRBV30,TRBD1,-,TRBJ2-3,TGTGCCTGGAGACAGGGGGCAGTGACAGATACGCAGTATTTT,CAWRQGAVTDTQYF
TRBV19,-,-,TRBJ1-2,TGTGCCAGTAGTATTGCCTCAGCAGCGAACTATGGCTACACCTTC,CASSIASAANYGYTF
TRBV7-9,TRBD2,-,TRBJ2-1,TGTGCCAGCAGCTTAACCGGGACTAGCCACAATGAGCAGTTCTTC,CASSLTGTSHNEQFF
TRBV15,TRBD1,-,TRBJ2-2,TGTGCCACCAACCTAGACAGGGGATGGACCGGGGAGCTGTTTTTT,CATNLDRGWTGELFF
TRBV7-2,-,-,TRBJ2-7,TGTGCCAGCAGCAAAGGACGGACAGCGCCATCCTACGAGCAGTACTTC,CASSKGRTAPSYEQYF
TRBV11-2,TRBD1,-,TRBJ1-1,TGTGCCAGCAGCCCTGGACAGGGTGAAGCTTTCTTT,CASSPGQGEAFF
TRBV19,-,-,TRBJ2-1,TGTGCCAGTAGTATTGGCCAGAGTACCCTCTACAATGAGCAGTTCTTC,CASSIGQSTLYNEQFF
TRBV6-5,-,-,TRBJ1-2,TGTGCCACCGCGGGTGGCGCACAAGTCCTTTATGGCTACACCTTC,CATAGGAQVLYGYTF
TRBV10-3,TRBD1,-,TRBJ2-5,TGTGCCACCGGCGGACAGGGAGAGGTGGAGACCCAGTACTTC,CATGGQGEVETQYF
TRBV11-2,-,-,TRBJ1-1,TGTGCCAGCAGCTCCCGAACAGGGCAGAACACTGAAGCTTTCTTT,CASSSRTGQNTEAFF
TRBV19,-,-,TRBJ1-1,TGTGCCAGTAGTACTTATAGCGGACAGAGGAACACTGAAGCTTTCTTT,CASSTYSGQRNTEAFF
TRBV4-1,TRBD1,-,TRBJ2-7,TGCGCCAGCAGCCTCGGACAGGAGACCTACGAGCAGTACTTC,CASSLGQETYEQYF
TRBV9,-,-,TRBJ2-2,TGTGCCAGCAGTCAAATAATGGACACCGGGGAGCTGTTTTTT,CASSQIMDTGELFF
TRBV9,-,-,TRBJ1-3,TGTGCCAGCAGCCTTGCTGAAAGCTCTGGAAACACCATATATTTT,CASSLAESSGNTIYF
TRBV6-5,-,-,TRBJ2-1,TGTGCCAGCAGACCTGTAATAGGGAATGAGCAGTTCTTC,CASRPVIGNEQFF
TRBV7-3,TRBD2,-,TRBJ2-3,TGTGCCAGCAGCTTGGACGGGAGGACCACAGATACGCAGTATTTT,CASSLDGRTTDTQYF
TRBV6-5,TRBD1,-,TRBJ2-1,TGTGCCAGCACGAGAGGACAGGCCTACAATGAGCAGTTCTTC,CASTRGQAYNEQFF
TRBV18,TRBD2,-,TRBJ2-2,TGTGCCAGCTCACCTCGCGCGGGAGGAAACACCGGGGAGCTGTTTTTT,CASSPRAGGNTGELFF
TRBV11-3,-,-,TRBJ2-3,TGTGCCAGCAGCTTGAGGAGAAGCACAGATACGCAGTATTTT,CASSLRRSTDTQYF
TRBV7-9,TRBD1,once,TRBJ2-1,TGTGCCAGCAGCTCGGGACAGGGAAATGAGCAGTTCTTC,CASSSGQGNEQFF
TRBV27,-,once,TRBJ2-6,TGTGCCAGCAGGGGCTCTGGGGCCAACGTCCTGACTTTC,CASRGSGANVLTF
TRBV25-1,-,-,TRBJ2-3,TGTGCCAGCAGTGAATCAGATACGCAGTATTTT,CASSESDTQYF
TRBV28,-,-,TRBJ1-1,TGTGCCAGCAGTTCCCTGGGAGGGGGGGTGAACACTGAAGCTTTCTTT,CASSSLGGGVNTEAFF
TRBV2,TRBD1,-,TRBJ1-3,TGTGCCGTGCGGGACAGTCGGCCTGACTCTGGAAACACCATATATTTT,CAVRDSRPDSGNTIYF
TRBV9,TRBD1,-,TRBJ2-1,TGTGCCAGCAGCGTAGGGACAGGGGCGACCTACAATGAGCAGTTCTTC,CASSVGTGATYNEQFF